The clone carrying this T cell receptor beta chain was seen more than once but under ten times. Profiled with immunoSEQ multiplex PCR; TCRdb holds only in-frame clones, not every one. The sample shows 140,000 to 150,000 clones, 60% to 85% of them seen only once. These data belong to a study of blood T cell repertoires in COVID-19. As for the study in general: Whether acute or convalescent, the COVID-19 samples came from the United States, Italy and Spain.

With V trimmed by 5 bases and J by 4 bases, 8 bases remained unmatched. The germline gives CDR1 MNHNY, CDR2 SVGAGI (reference sequence). The CDR3 has 14 residues. The TCR sequence derives from a man in his fifties with acute or convalescent COVID-19. The source material was peripheral blood. This chain uses TRBV6-6 with TRBJ2-7, with 7 positions matching TRBD1. The chain's CDR3 is CASSPSGQPYEQYV. Here the CDR3 DNA reads TGTGCCAGCAGTCCTTCGGGACAGCCTTACGAGCAGTACGTC.